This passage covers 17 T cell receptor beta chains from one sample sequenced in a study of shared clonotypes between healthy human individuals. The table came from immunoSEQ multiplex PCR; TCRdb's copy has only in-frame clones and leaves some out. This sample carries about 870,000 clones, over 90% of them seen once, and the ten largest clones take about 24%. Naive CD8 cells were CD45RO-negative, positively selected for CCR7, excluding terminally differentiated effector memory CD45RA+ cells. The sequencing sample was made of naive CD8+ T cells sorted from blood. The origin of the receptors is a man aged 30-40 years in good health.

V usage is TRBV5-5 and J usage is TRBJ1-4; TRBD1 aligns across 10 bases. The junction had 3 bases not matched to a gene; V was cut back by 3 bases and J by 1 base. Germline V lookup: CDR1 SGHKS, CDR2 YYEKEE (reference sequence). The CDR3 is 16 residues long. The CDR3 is CASSWGQGRTNEKLFF. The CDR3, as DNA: TGTGCCAGCAGCTGGGGACAGGGGCGAACTAATGAAAAACTGTTTTTT.

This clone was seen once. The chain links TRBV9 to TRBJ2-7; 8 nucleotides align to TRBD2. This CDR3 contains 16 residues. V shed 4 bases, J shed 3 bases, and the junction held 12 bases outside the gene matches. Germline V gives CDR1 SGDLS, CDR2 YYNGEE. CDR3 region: CASSPRVAGKIYEQYF. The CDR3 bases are TGTGCCAGCAGCCCCCGGGTAGCGGGGAAAATCTACGAGCAGTACTTC.

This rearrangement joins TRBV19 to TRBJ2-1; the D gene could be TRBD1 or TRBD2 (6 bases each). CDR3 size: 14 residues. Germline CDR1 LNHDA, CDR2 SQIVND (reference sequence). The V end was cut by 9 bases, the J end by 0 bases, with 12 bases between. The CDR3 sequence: CASLGGSSYNEQFF. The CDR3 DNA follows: TGTGCCAGCCTAGGGGGGAGCTCCTACAATGAGCAGTTCTTC.

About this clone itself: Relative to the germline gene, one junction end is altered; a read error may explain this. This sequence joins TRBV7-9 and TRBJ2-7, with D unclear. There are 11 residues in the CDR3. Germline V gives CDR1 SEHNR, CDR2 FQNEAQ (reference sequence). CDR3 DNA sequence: TGTACCAGCAGCTTCAGCTACGAGCAGTACTTC. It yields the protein CTSSFSYEQYF.

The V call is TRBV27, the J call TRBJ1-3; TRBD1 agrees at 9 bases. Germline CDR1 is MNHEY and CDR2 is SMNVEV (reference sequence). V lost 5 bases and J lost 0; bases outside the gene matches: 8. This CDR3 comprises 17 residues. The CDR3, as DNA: TGTGCCAGCAGTCCGGGACAGGGCTTCCTCTCTGGAAACACCATATATTTT. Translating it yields CASSPGQGFLSGNTIYF.

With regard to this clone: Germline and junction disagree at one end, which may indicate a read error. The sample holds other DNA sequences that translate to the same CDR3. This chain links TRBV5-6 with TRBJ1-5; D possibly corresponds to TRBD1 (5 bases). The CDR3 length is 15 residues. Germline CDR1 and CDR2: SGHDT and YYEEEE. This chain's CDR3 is CASRYGGTSNQPQHF. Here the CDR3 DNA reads TGTGCCAGCAGATACGGAGGGACTAGCAATCAGCCCCAACATTTT.

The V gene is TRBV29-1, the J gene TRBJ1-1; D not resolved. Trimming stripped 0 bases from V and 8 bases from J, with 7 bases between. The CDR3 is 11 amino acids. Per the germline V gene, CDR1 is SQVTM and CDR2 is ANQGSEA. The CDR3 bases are TGCAGCGTTGAAGAAGGCGGGGAAGCTTTCTTT. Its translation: CSVEEGGEAFF.

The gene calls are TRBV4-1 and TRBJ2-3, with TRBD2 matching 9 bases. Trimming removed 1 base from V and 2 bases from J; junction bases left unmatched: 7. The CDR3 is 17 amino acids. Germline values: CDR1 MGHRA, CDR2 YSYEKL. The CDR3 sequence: CASSQVGLAGYTDTQYF. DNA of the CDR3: TGCGCCAGCAGCCAAGTGGGGCTAGCGGGGTACACAGATACGCAGTATTTT.

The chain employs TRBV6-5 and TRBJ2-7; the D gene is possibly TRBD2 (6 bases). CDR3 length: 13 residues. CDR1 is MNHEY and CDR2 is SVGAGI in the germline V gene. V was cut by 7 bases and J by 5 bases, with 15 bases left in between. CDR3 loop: CASTPNGGHEQYF. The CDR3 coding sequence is TGTGCCAGCACTCCCAATGGAGGGCACGAGCAGTACTTC.

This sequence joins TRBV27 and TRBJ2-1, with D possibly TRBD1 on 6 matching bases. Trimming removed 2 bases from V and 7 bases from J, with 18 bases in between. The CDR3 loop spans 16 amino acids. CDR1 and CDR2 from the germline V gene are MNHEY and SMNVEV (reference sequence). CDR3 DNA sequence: TGTGCCAGCAGTTTACAGGGGAGTACAGGTCCGAATGAGCAGTTCTTC. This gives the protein CASSLQGSTGPNEQFF.

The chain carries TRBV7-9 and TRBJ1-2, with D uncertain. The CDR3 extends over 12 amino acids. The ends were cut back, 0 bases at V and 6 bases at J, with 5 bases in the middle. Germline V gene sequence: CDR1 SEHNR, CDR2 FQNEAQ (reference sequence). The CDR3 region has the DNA TGTGCCAGCAGCTTAGCGCCGGATGGCTACACCTTC. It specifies CASSLAPDGYTF.

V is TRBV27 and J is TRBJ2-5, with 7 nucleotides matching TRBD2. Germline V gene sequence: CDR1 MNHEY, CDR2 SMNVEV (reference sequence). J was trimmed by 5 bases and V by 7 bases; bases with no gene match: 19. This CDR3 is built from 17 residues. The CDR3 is CASKSGLAVHEGETQYF. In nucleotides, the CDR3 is TGTGCCAGCAAAAGCGGGCTAGCGGTACATGAGGGGGAGACCCAGTACTTC.

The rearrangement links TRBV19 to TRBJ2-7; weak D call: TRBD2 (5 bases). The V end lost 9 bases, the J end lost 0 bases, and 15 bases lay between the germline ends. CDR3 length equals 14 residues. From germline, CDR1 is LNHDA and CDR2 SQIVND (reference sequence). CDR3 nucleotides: TGTGCCAGCACGGCGGGTGCGGACTCCTACGAGCAGTACTTC. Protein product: CASTAGADSYEQYF.

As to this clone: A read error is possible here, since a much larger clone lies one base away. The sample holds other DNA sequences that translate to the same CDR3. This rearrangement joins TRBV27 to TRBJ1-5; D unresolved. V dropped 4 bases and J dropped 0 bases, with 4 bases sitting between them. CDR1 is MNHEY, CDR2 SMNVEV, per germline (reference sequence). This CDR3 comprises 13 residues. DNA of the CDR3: TGTGCCAGCAGTTATTATAGCAATCAGCCCCAGCATTTT. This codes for CASSYYSNQPQHF.

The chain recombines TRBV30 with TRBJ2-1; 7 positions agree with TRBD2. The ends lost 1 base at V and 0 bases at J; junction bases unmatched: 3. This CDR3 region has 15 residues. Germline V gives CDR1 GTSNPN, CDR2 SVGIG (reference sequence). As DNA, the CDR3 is TGTGCCTGGAGTGAGCGGGATCGCTCCTACAATGAGCAGTTCTTC. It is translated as CAWSERDRSYNEQFF.

The CDR3, as DNA: TGTGCCAGCAGCTTAGAGGCCGGAGGGTACGAGCAGTACTTC. Its protein is CASSLEAGGYEQYF. V usage is TRBV7-6 and J usage is TRBJ2-5, with a possible D match to TRBD2 (6 bases). The DNA end lines up better with TRBJ2-7; the J call may be wrong. The CDR3 totals 14 residues. Per the germline V gene, CDR1 is SGHVS and CDR2 is FNYEAQ.

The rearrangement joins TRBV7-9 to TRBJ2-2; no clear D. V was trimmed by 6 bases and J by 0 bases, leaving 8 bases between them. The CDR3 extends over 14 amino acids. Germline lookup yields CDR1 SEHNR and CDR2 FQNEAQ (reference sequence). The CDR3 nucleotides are TGTGCCAGCAGAAGTGTACCGAACACCGGGGAGCTGTTTTTT. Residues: CASRSVPNTGELFF.